The rows below give T cell receptor beta chains drawn from one sample of a study of shared clonotypes between healthy human individuals. Clones were read by immunoSEQ multiplex PCR, and TCRdb kept only the in-frame ones, dropping some. The table includes under 1,100,000 clones, roughly 80% detected once. The source material was memory CD4+ T cells sorted from blood. The source is a man in his late teens or twenties in good health. Each CDR3 is given with its conserved first and last residue. D genes are given only for firm matches. Part of the rows lack a size; the others show once, few, many or a class for expanded clones.

v_call	d_call	j_call	clone_size	cdr3_aa	cdr3_nt
TRBV5-6	NA	TRBJ1-2	NA	CASSSRDYGYTF	TGTGCCAGCAGCTCAAGGGACTATGGCTACACCTTC
TRBV6-5	NA	TRBJ1-1	NA	CASSYKYTLNTEAFF	TGTGCCAGCAGTTACAAGTATACTTTGAACACTGAAGCTTTCTTT
TRBV6-1	TRBD1	TRBJ1-5	NA	CASSGRQGEANQPQHF	TGTGCCAGCAGTGGAAGACAGGGTGAAGCCAATCAGCCCCAGCATTTT
TRBV7-2	NA	TRBJ1-6	NA	CASNKGMNSPLHF	TGTGCCAGCAACAAGGGAATGAACTCACCCCTCCACTTT
TRBV10-3	TRBD2	TRBJ2-1	few	CAHSGGGDEQFF	TGTGCCCACAGTGGCGGGGGGGATGAGCAGTTCTTC
TRBV19	NA	TRBJ2-7	NA	CASSMEYGEQYF	TGTGCCAGTAGTATGGAATATGGTGAGCAGTACTTC
TRBV7-3	TRBD1	TRBJ2-6	NA	CASSATGDRVFSGANVLTF	TGTGCCAGCAGCGCCACTGGGGACAGGGTTTTCTCTGGGGCCAACGTCCTGACTTTC
TRBV5-5	TRBD2	TRBJ2-3	NA	CASSLMSGGTDTQYF	TGTGCCAGCAGCTTGATGAGCGGGGGGACAGATACGCAGTATTTT
TRBV11-2	NA	TRBJ1-2	once	CASSLDGGVYGYTF	TGTGCCAGCAGCTTAGATGGCGGGGTCTATGGCTACACCTTC
TRBV5-1	NA	TRBJ2-5	NA	CASSLGESYQETQYF	TGCGCCAGCAGCTTGGGGGAGTCGTACCAAGAGACCCAGTACTTC
TRBV21-1	NA	TRBJ2-5	NA	CASSAHRRLGGETQYF	TGTGCCAGCAGCGCCCACAGGAGACTTGGGGGTGAGACCCAGTACTTC
TRBV18	TRBD2	TRBJ2-3	few	CASSPAASGGPDTQYF	TGTGCCAGCTCACCGGCTGCTAGCGGGGGTCCCGATACGCAGTATTTT
TRBV9	NA	TRBJ2-3	NA	CASSVAGQTTDTQYF	TGTGCCAGCAGCGTAGCCGGACAGACCACAGATACGCAGTATTTT
TRBV6-1	NA	TRBJ1-3	NA	CASSVHLDTIYF	TGTGCCAGCAGCGTTCATCTCGACACCATATATTTT
TRBV5-1	NA	TRBJ2-3	NA	CASSLEAGSRTDTQYF	TGCGCCAGCAGCTTGGAGGCGGGATCACGGACAGATACGCAGTATTTT
TRBV28	TRBD1	TRBJ2-5	once	CASSSSGDRQETQYF	TGTGCCAGCAGTTCATCCGGGGACAGACAAGAGACCCAGTACTTC
TRBV5-4	NA	TRBJ2-3	once	CASRLQGRDTQYF	TGTGCCAGCAGGTTACAGGGCAGAGATACGCAGTATTTT
TRBV7-2	NA	TRBJ1-6	NA	CASSLDNSYNSPLHF	TGTGCCAGCAGCTTAGACAACTCCTATAATTCACCCCTCCACTTT
TRBV6-6	NA	TRBJ1-3	NA	CASSGPSRASGNTIYF	TGTGCCAGCAGTGGACCGAGTAGAGCTTCTGGAAACACCATATATTTT
TRBV6-6	NA	TRBJ2-7	NA	CASSLLEGSAYEQYF	TGTGCCAGCAGTCTCTTAGAGGGGTCTGCCTACGAGCAGTACTTC
TRBV4-3	TRBD2	TRBJ2-7	NA	CASSQEVGSSGSMYEQYF	TGCGCCAGCAGCCAAGAAGTTGGGTCGAGCGGGAGTATGTACGAGCAGTACTTC
TRBV28	NA	TRBJ2-5	NA	CASSQRGHQYF	TGTGCCAGCAGCCAAAGGGGACATCAGTACTTC
TRBV5-1	TRBD1	TRBJ1-6	few	CASKWRAGGESPLHF	TGCGCCAGCAAATGGAGGGCAGGGGGCGAATCACCCCTCCACTTT
TRBV29-1	NA	TRBJ2-3	NA	CSVVGWPNTDTQYF	TGCAGCGTTGTAGGTTGGCCGAACACAGATACGCAGTATTTT
TRBV7-9	TRBD1	TRBJ1-6	NA	CASTGQGLHSPLHF	TGTGCCAGCACCGGACAGGGCCTACATTCACCCCTCCACTTT
TRBV5-8	TRBD1	TRBJ1-1	few	CASSPRDRVYTEAFF	TGTGCCAGCAGCCCGCGGGACAGGGTGTACACTGAAGCTTTCTTT
TRBV19	NA	TRBJ2-6	NA	CATRGVPGANVLTF	TGTGCCACCCGCGGGGTCCCTGGGGCCAACGTCCTGACTTTC
TRBV9	NA	TRBJ2-7	NA	CASSAEDNSYEQYF	TGTGCCAGCAGCGCCGAGGACAATTCCTACGAGCAGTACTTC
TRBV11-2	NA	TRBJ2-2	NA	CASSLVARNTGELFF	TGTGCCAGCAGCTTAGTGGCGAGGAACACCGGGGAGCTGTTTTTT
TRBV9	TRBD2	TRBJ2-1	NA	CASSRTSGRFGNEQFF	TGTGCCAGCAGCCGGACTAGCGGGAGATTCGGCAATGAGCAGTTCTTC
TRBV7-2	NA	TRBJ1-2	few	CASRSADSGLFRWDYGYTF	TGTGCCAGCAGGTCTGCTGACAGCGGGCTATTTCGATGGGACTATGGCTACACCTTC
TRBV7-3	NA	TRBJ2-7	NA	CASSLTTLSEQYF	TGTGCCAGCAGCTTAACCACTTTATCCGAGCAGTACTTC
TRBV9	NA	TRBJ2-1	NA	CASSPSWAGEQFF	TGTGCCAGCAGTCCCTCTTGGGCGGGGGAGCAGTTCTTC
TRBV19	NA	TRBJ1-5	many	CASSYRINQPQHF	TGTGCCAGTAGTTACCGTATCAATCAGCCCCAGCATTTT
TRBV6-1	NA	TRBJ1-2	NA	CASKSRASYGYTF	TGTGCCAGCAAATCCCGGGCCTCCTATGGCTACACCTTC
TRBV30	NA	TRBJ1-2	NA	CAWKGTVSYGGYTF	TGTGCCTGGAAGGGTACAGTATCCTATGGTGGCTACACCTTC
TRBV10-2	NA	TRBJ1-3	NA	CASTDGTPGNTIYF	TGCGCCAGCACGGACGGGACCCCTGGAAACACCATATATTTT
TRBV19	NA	TRBJ2-3	many	CASSIALATDTQYF	TGTGCCAGTAGTATAGCCCTTGCCACAGATACGCAGTATTTT
TRBV19	NA	TRBJ2-3	NA	CASRTADTDTQYF	TGTGCCAGTAGGACAGCGGACACAGATACGCAGTATTTT
TRBV5-5	NA	TRBJ2-3	NA	CASSSGRSTDTQYF	TGTGCCAGCAGTTCCGGACGGAGCACAGATACGCAGTATTTT